This record concerns one T cell receptor beta chain sequence. This entry belongs to a study of blood T cell repertoires in COVID-19. Across the whole study: PBMCs, B-cell-depleted T cells, or T cells provided the cDNA or gDNA that made up the material.

Study processing details: Reference gene primer amplification in the assay estimated nucleated cell counts. Sequenced by immunoSEQ multiplex PCR; TCRdb stores in-frame clones only, minus some. The V and J calls and clone size are taken from that table; D and trimming were inferred from the DNA. The sample lists 150,000 to 200,000 clones, more than 75% occurring once. The germline V gene has CDR1 MNHEY and CDR2 SVGAGI. V lost 0 bases, J lost 2 bases, and 0 bases stayed unmatched. The CDR3 has 15 amino acids. This chain joins TRBV6-5 and TRBJ2-7; 11 nucleotides match TRBD2. The material sequenced was peripheral blood. The TCR originated in a woman between 40 and 55 years old with COVID-19, enrolled during active disease. The CDR3, as DNA: TGTGCCAGCAGTTACTCGACTAGCGGGGCCTACGAGCAGTACTTC. Protein product: CASSYSTSGAYEQYF.